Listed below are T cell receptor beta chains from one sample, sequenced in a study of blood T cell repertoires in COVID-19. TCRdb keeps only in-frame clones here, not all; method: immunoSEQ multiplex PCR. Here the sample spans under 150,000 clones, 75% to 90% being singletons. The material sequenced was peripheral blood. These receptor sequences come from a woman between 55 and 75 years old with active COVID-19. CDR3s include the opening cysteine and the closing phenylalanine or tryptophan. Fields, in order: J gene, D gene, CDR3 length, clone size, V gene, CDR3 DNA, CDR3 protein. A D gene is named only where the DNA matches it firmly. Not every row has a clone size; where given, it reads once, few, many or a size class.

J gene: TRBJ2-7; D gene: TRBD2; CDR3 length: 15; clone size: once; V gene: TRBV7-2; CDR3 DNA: TGTGCCAGCAGCTTGGGGACTAGCGGGAGTCACGAGCAGTACTTC; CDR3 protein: CASSLGTSGSHEQYF
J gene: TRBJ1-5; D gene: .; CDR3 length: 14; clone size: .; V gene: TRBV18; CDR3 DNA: TGTGCCAGCTCACAGGGGAACGGCAATCAGCCCCAGCATTTT; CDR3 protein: CASSQGNGNQPQHF
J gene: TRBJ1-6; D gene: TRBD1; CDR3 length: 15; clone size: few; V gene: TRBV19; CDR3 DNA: TGTGCCAGTAGTATGGGGACAGGGGTCGGGTCACCCCTCCACTTT; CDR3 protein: CASSMGTGVGSPLHF
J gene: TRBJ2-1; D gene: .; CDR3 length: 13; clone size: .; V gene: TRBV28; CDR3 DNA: TGTGCCAGCAGGGAGGGACAGATCAATGAGCAGTTCTTC; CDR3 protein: CASREGQINEQFF
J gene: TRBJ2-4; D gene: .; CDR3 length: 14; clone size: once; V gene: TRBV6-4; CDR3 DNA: TGTGCCAGCAGTGACTTCGCCAGTTCGAACATTCAGTACTTC; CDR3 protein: CASSDFASSNIQYF
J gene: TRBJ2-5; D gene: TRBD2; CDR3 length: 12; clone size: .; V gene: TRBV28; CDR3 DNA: TGTGCCACCTCCACGGGGGGGGAGACCCAGTACTTC; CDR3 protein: CATSTGGETQYF
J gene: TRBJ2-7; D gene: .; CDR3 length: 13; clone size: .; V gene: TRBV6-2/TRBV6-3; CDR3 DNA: TGTGCCAGCAGTTACCGAGATTCCTACGAGCAGTACTTC; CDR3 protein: CASSYRDSYEQYF
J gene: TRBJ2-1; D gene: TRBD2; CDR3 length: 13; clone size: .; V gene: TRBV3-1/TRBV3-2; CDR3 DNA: TGTGCCAGCAGCCACCACGGGAGGAATGAGCAGTTCTTC; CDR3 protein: CASSHHGRNEQFF
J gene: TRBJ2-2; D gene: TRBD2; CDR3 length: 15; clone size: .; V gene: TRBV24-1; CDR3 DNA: TGTGCCACCAGTTTGACTAGCGGGAGGACCGGGGAGCTGTTTTTT; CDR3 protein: CATSLTSGRTGELFF
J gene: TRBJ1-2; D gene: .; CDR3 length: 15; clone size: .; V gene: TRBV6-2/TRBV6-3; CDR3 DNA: TGTGCCAGCAGTTACGGTCCAGGGTTCAACTATGGCTACACCTTC; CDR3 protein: CASSYGPGFNYGYTF
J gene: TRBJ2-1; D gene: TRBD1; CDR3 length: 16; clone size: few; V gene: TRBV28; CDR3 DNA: TGTGCCAGCAGTGGTCCGGGACAGGGAAAACACAATGAGCAGTTCTTC; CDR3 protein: CASSGPGQGKHNEQFF
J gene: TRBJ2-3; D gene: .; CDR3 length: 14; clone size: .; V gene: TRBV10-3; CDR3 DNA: TGTGCCATCAGTCACCGATCGGGGGAAGATACGCAGTATTTT; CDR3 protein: CAISHRSGEDTQYF
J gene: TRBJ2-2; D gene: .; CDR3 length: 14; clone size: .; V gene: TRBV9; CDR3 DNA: TGTGCCAGCAGCACGACAGCGAACACCGGGGAGCTGTTTTTT; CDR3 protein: CASSTTANTGELFF
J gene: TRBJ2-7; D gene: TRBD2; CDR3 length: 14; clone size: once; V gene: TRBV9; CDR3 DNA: TGTGCCAGCAGCGTAGGGGGGAGGGCCCAGGAGCAGTACTTC; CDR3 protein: CASSVGGRAQEQYF
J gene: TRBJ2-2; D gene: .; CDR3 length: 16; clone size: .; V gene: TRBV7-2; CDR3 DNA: TGTGCCAGCAGCAATCGACAGGCCCGCGACACCGGGGAGCTGTTTTTT; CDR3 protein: CASSNRQARDTGELFF
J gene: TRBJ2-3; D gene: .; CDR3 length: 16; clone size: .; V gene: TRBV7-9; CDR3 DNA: TGTGCCAGCAGGTCGACAGGATATTTTAGCACAGATACGCAGTATTTT; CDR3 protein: CASRSTGYFSTDTQYF
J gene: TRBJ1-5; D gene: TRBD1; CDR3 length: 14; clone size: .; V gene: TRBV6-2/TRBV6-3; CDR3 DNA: TGTGCCAGCAGTTACCTGACAGGGAATCAGCCCCAGCATTTT; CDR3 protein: CASSYLTGNQPQHF
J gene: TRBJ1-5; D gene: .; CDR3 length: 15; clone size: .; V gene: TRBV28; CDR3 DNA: TGTGCCAGCAGTTTATGGCGTGGCGAGGGTCAGCCCCAGCATTTT; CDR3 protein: CASSLWRGEGQPQHF
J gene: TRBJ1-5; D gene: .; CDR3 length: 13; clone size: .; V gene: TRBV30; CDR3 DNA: TGTGCCTGGAGTGTCACACAAAATCAGCCCCAGCATTTT; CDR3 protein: CAWSVTQNQPQHF
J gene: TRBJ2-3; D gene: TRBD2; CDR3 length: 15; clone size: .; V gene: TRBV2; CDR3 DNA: TGTGCCAGCAGTGAGGGACTAGACGCTACAGATACGCAGTATTTT; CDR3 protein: CASSEGLDATDTQYF
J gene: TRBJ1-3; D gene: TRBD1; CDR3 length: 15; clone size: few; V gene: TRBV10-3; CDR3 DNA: TGTGCCACCGGAACAGGGGTGGGTTCTGGAAACACCATATATTTT; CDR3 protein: CATGTGVGSGNTIYF
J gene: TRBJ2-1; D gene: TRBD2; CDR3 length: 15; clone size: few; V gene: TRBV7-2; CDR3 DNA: TGTGCCAGCAGCTCGGGCGGGAGAATCGACAATGAGCAGTTCTTC; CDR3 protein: CASSSGGRIDNEQFF
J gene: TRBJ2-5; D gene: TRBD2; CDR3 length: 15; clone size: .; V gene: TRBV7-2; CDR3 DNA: TGTGCCAGCAGCTTACGGGGGGGGCCTGAGCAGACCCAGTACTTC; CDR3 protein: CASSLRGGPEQTQYF
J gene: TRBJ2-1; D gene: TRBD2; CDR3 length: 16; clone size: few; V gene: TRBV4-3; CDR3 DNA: TGCGCCAGCAGCCAAGGAACCGGACTAGCGGGAGCGGAGCAGTTCTTC; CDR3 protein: CASSQGTGLAGAEQFF
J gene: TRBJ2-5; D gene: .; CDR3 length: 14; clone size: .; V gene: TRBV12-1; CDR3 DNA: TGTGCCAGCAGCTCCCCACTAGTGGCCGAGACCCAGTACTTC; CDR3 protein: CASSSPLVAETQYF
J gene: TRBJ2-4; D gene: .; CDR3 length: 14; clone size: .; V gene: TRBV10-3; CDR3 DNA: TGTGCCATCAGTGTTCGGGGGAAGGGGAACATTCAGTACTTC; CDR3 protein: CAISVRGKGNIQYF
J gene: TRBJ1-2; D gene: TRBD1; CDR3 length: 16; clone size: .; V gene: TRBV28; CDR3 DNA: TGTGCCAGCAGACTACAGGGGGCTCTACTCGGAGAGGGCTACACCTTC; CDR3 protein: CASRLQGALLGEGYTF
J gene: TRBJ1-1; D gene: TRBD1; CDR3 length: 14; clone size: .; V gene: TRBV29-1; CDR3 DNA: TGCAGCTGCACAGGGGGTGGAATGAACACTGAAGCTTTCTTT; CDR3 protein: CSCTGGGMNTEAFF
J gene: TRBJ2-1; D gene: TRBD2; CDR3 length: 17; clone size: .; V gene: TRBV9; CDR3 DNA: TGTGCCAGCAGCTTTCGGAGGGCGGGAGGGAAGTACAATGAGCAGTTCTTC; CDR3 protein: CASSFRRAGGKYNEQFF
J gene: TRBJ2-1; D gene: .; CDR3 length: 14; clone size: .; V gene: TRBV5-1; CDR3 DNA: TGCGCCAGCAGCTTTGGACAGTTATACAATGAGCAGTTCTTC; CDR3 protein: CASSFGQLYNEQFF
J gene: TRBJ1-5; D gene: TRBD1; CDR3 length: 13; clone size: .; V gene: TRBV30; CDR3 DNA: TGTGCCTGGGGGGGACAGCTCAATCAGCCCCAGCATTTT; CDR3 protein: CAWGGQLNQPQHF
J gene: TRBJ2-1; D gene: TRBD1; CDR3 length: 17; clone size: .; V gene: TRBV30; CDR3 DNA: TGTGCCTGGGCCTGGGACAGGGGGTATACCTCCTACAATGAGCAGTTCTTC; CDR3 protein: CAWAWDRGYTSYNEQFF
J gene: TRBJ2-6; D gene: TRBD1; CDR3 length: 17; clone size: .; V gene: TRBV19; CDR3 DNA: TGTGCCAGTACGTCGAGACAGGGGTACTCTGGGGCCAACGTCCTGACTTTC; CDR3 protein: CASTSRQGYSGANVLTF
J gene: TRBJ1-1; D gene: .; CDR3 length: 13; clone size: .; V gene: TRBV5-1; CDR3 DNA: TGCGCCAGCAGCCAAGCCATGAACACTGAAGCTTTCTTT; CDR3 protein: CASSQAMNTEAFF
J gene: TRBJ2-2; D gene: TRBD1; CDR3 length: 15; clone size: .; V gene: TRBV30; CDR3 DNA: TGTGCCTGGAACGGACAGGGCCTGAACACCGGGGAGCTGTTTTTT; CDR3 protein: CAWNGQGLNTGELFF
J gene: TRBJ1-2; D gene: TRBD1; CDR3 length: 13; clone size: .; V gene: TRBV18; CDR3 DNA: TGTGCCAGCTCATCGGGACAGGGTAACGGCTACACCTTC; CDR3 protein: CASSSGQGNGYTF
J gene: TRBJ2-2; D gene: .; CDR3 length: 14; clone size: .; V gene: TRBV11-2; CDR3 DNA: TGTGCCAGCAGGGAGGGGTGGGGAACCGGGGAGCTGTTTTTT; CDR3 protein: CASREGWGTGELFF
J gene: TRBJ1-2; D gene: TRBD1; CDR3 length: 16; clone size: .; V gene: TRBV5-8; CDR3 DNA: TGTGCCAGCAGCTTGGTCCGGACAGGGGTTAACTATGGCTACACCTTC; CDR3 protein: CASSLVRTGVNYGYTF
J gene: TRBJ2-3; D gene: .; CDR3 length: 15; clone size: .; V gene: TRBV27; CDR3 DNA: TGTGCCAGCAGTTTTAAGCAGGGCCGCACAGATACGCAGTATTTT; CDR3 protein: CASSFKQGRTDTQYF
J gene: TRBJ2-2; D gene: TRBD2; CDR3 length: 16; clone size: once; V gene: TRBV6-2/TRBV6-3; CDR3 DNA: TGTGCCAGCAGTTCACTAGCGGGAGGAGACACCGGGGAGCTGTTTTTT; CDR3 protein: CASSSLAGGDTGELFF
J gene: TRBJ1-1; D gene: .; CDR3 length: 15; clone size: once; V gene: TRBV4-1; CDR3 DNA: TGCGCCAGCAGCCAAGATACCCTGCCCGATCGGGAAGCTTTCTTT; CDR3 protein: CASSQDTLPDREAFF
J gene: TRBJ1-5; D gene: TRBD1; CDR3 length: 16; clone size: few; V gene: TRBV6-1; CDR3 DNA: TGTGCCAGCAGTGAAGCGGTTACAGGGGGGAATCAGCCCCAGCATTTT; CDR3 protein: CASSEAVTGGNQPQHF
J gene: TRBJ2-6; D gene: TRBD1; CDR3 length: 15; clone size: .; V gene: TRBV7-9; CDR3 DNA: TGTGCCAGCAGCGTGGGACAGGGGGGGGCCAACGTCCTGACTTTC; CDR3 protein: CASSVGQGGANVLTF
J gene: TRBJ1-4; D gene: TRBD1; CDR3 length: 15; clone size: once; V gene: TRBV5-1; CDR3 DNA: TGCGCCAGCAGCTTGGAGGGACAGGGCTTGGAAAAACTGTTTTTT; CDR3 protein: CASSLEGQGLEKLFF
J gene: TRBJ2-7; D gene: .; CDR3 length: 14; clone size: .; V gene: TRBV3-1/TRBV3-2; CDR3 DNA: TGTGCCAGCAGCCAAATCACGGAGTCCTACGAGCAGTACTTC; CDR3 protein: CASSQITESYEQYF